This T cell receptor beta chain derives from a study of control samples from healthy donors and cancer patients. For this clone: Other nucleotide sequences in the sample specify the same CDR3.

Profiled with immunoSEQ multiplex PCR; TCRdb holds only in-frame clones, not every one. The sample consists of 100,000 to 150,000 clones, around 90% of them appearing once. Material: blood. The clonotype was recovered from a man between 18 and 29 years old in good health.

CDR3 sequence reads: CASSPETGEAFF. The CDR3 region has the DNA TGCGCCAGCAGCCCTGAAACGGGTGAAGCTTTCTTT. The rearrangement uses TRBV5-1 and TRBJ1-1, with D unresolved. The CDR3 loop spans 12 amino acids. V lost 4 bases, J lost 7 bases, and 11 bases lay in between. Germline CDR1 and CDR2: SGHRS and YFSETQ.